This is a list of T cell receptor beta chains from one sample in a study of post-analysis software for immune sequencing data. MiXCR was run by TCRdb on the PCR reads, yielding one entry per CDR3 protein. The data contain roughly 800,000 distinct CDR3 sequences, roughly 27% of them singletons. Sequencing was done on a sample of blood. The origin of the receptors is a girl between 10 and 17 years old with multiple sclerosis. Both conserved end residues are part of each CDR3. Fields, in order: V gene, J gene, D gene, clone size, CDR3 protein, CDR3 DNA. A D gene is named only where the DNA matches it firmly. Clone size, where shown, is once, few, many, or a class for clones that have expanded.

V: TRBV12-3/TRBV12-4; J: TRBJ2-7; D: .; size: few; CDR3: CASAFYGGKSYEQYF; DNA: TGTGCCAGCGCCTTCTACGGGGGCAAGTCCTACGAGCAGTACTTC
V: TRBV9; J: TRBJ2-1; D: TRBD2; size: .; CDR3: CASSVRASGDNEQFF; DNA: TGTGCCAGCAGCGTACGGGCTAGCGGGGACAATGAGCAGTTCTTC
V: TRBV7-8; J: TRBJ2-1; D: .; size: .; CDR3: CASSLGGWARGYNEQFF; DNA: TGTGCCAGCAGCTTAGGGGGGTGGGCGAGAGGGTACAATGAGCAGTTCTTC
V: TRBV25-1; J: TRBJ2-1; D: .; size: once; CDR3: CASSERLEDGNEQFF; DNA: TGTGCCAGCAGTGAAAGGCTAGAAGATGGCAATGAGCAGTTCTTC
V: TRBV2; J: TRBJ2-1; D: TRBD1; size: .; CDR3: CASSADRDNEQFF; DNA: TGTGCCAGCAGCGCTGACAGGGACAATGAGCAGTTCTTC
V: TRBV7-2; J: TRBJ1-2; D: .; size: .; CDR3: CASSPYSGASSCYGYTF; DNA: TGTGCCAGCAGCCCATACAGTGGGGCCTCCTCATGTTATGGCTACACCTTC
V: TRBV20-1; J: TRBJ2-4; D: TRBD2; size: few; CDR3: CSARTGGPSQYF; DNA: TGCAGTGCTAGAACGGGAGGGCCCTCTCAGTACTTC
V: TRBV7-2; J: TRBJ1-4; D: .; size: few; CDR3: CASSLGLGTNEKLFF; DNA: TGTGCCAGCAGCTTGGGACTTGGGACTAATGAAAAACTGTTTTTT
V: TRBV20-1; J: TRBJ1-2; D: TRBD1; size: .; CDR3: CSARFRGYYGYTF; DNA: TGCAGTGCTAGATTCAGGGGGTACTATGGCTACACCTTC
V: TRBV7-2; J: TRBJ2-7; D: .; size: .; CDR3: CASSFRAPKRSSYEQYF; DNA: TGTGCCAGCAGCTTTCGGGCTCCTAAGCGAAGTTCCTACGAGCAGTACTTC
V: TRBV9; J: TRBJ2-7; D: TRBD2; size: .; CDR3: CASSEAGADEQYF; DNA: TGTGCCAGCAGCGAAGCGGGAGCGGACGAGCAGTACTTC
V: TRBV10-3; J: TRBJ1-2; D: .; size: .; CDR3: CAIRRAANYGYTF; DNA: TGTGCCATCAGACGAGCTGCTAACTATGGCTACACCTTC
V: TRBV7-2; J: TRBJ2-1; D: .; size: few; CDR3: CASSGNHNNEQFF; DNA: TGTGCCAGCAGCGGTAACCACAACAATGAGCAGTTCTTC